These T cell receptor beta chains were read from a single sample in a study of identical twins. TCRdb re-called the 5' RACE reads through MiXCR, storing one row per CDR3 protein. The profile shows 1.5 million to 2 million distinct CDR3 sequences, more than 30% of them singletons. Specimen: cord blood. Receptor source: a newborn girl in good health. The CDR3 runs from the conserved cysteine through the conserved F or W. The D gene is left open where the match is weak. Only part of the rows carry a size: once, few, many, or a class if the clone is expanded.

CDR3aa: CASSQLYSGELFF
CDR3nt: TGTGCCAGCAGCCAATTGTATAGCGGGGAGCTGTTTTTT
abundance: NA
j_gene: TRBJ2-2
v_gene: TRBV3-1
d_gene: NA

CDR3aa: CASMLGNGEQFF
CDR3nt: TGTGCCAGCATGCTAGGAAACGGTGAGCAGTTCTTC
abundance: many
j_gene: TRBJ2-1
v_gene: TRBV27
d_gene: NA

CDR3aa: CASSHRTGPNYGYTF
CDR3nt: TGTGCCAGTAGCCACAGGACAGGTCCTAACTATGGCTACACCTTC
abundance: once
j_gene: TRBJ1-2
v_gene: TRBV19
d_gene: TRBD1

CDR3aa: CASSFLSGAYNEQYF
CDR3nt: TGTGCCAGCAGTTTTCTTAGCGGTGCCTACAATGAGCAGTACTTC
abundance: NA
j_gene: TRBJ2-7
v_gene: TRBV12-3/TRBV12-4
d_gene: NA

CDR3aa: CASTNSNEQFF
CDR3nt: TGCGCCAGCACCAACTCCAATGAGCAGTTCTTC
abundance: NA
j_gene: TRBJ2-1
v_gene: TRBV10-2
d_gene: NA

CDR3aa: CSAPLEGGNEQFF
CDR3nt: TGCAGTGCCCCGTTAGAAGGGGGCAATGAGCAGTTCTTC
abundance: few
j_gene: TRBJ2-1
v_gene: TRBV20-1
d_gene: NA

CDR3aa: CASSWTAPRETQYF
CDR3nt: TGTGCCAGCAGCTGGACTGCCCCGCGTGAGACCCAGTACTTC
abundance: NA
j_gene: TRBJ2-5
v_gene: TRBV6-1
d_gene: NA

CDR3aa: CASSKGTGGYEQFF
CDR3nt: TGTGCCAGCAGCAAAGGGACAGGGGGGTACGAGCAGTTCTTC
abundance: NA
j_gene: TRBJ2-1
v_gene: TRBV7-9
d_gene: TRBD1

CDR3aa: CASILGRVTDTQYF
CDR3nt: TGTGCCAGCATCTTAGGCAGGGTCACAGATACGCAGTATTTT
abundance: NA
j_gene: TRBJ2-3
v_gene: TRBV27
d_gene: NA

CDR3aa: CASSLAGSGRGNEQYF
CDR3nt: TGTGCCAGCAGCTTAGCGGGATCGGGTAGGGGCAATGAGCAGTACTTC
abundance: NA
j_gene: TRBJ2-5
v_gene: TRBV7-2
d_gene: NA

CDR3aa: CASSLFPLTDPLMNTEAFF
CDR3nt: TGTGCCAGCAGTTTATTCCCCCTGACAGACCCACTTATGAACACTGAAGCTTTCTTT
abundance: few
j_gene: TRBJ1-1
v_gene: TRBV27
d_gene: NA

CDR3aa: CASSVGVVPSPSYEQYF
CDR3nt: TGTGCCAGCAGCGTAGGGGTAGTTCCTAGTCCCTCCTACGAGCAGTACTTC
abundance: NA
j_gene: TRBJ2-7
v_gene: TRBV9
d_gene: NA

CDR3aa: CASSFLGPDTQYF
CDR3nt: TGTGCCAGCAGTTTCCTAGGGCCGGATACGCAGTATTTT
abundance: many
j_gene: TRBJ2-3
v_gene: TRBV28
d_gene: NA

CDR3aa: CASSPRSASSTDTQYF
CDR3nt: TGTGCCAGCTCACCACGGAGCGCATCTAGCACAGATACGCAGTATTTT
abundance: NA
j_gene: TRBJ2-3
v_gene: TRBV18
d_gene: NA

CDR3aa: CASSAHFLRHFYGYTF
CDR3nt: TGTGCCAGCAGTGCTCATTTTTTGAGGCACTTCTATGGCTACACCTTC
abundance: NA
j_gene: TRBJ1-2
v_gene: TRBV2
d_gene: NA

CDR3aa: CSASHYRGPYEQYF
CDR3nt: TGCAGTGCTAGTCATTACAGGGGTCCCTACGAGCAGTACTTC
abundance: few
j_gene: TRBJ2-7
v_gene: TRBV20-1
d_gene: TRBD1

CDR3aa: CASSSFVQGAFYEQYF
CDR3nt: TGTGCCAGCAGTTCCTTCGTACAGGGGGCCTTCTACGAGCAGTACTTC
abundance: NA
j_gene: TRBJ2-7
v_gene: TRBV28
d_gene: TRBD1

CDR3aa: CSASKSSGSPDTQYF
CDR3nt: TGCAGTGCTAGTAAATCTAGCGGGAGCCCAGATACGCAGTATTTT
abundance: NA
j_gene: TRBJ2-3
v_gene: TRBV20-1
d_gene: TRBD2

CDR3aa: CASSYEGGISYEQYF
CDR3nt: TGCGCCAGCAGCTATGAGGGAGGGATCTCCTACGAGCAGTACTTC
abundance: NA
j_gene: TRBJ2-7
v_gene: TRBV5-1
d_gene: TRBD2

CDR3aa: CAISESRELAKNIQYF
CDR3nt: TGTGCCATCAGTGAGTCCAGGGAGCTAGCCAAAAACATTCAGTACTTC
abundance: many
j_gene: TRBJ2-4
v_gene: TRBV10-3
d_gene: NA

CDR3aa: CSAGLSGRRDTQYF
CDR3nt: TGCAGTGCTGGCCTGTCCGGGAGGAGGGATACGCAGTATTTT
abundance: NA
j_gene: TRBJ2-3
v_gene: TRBV20-1
d_gene: TRBD2

CDR3aa: CASSVGLAGGKREQFF
CDR3nt: TGTGCCAGCAGCGTCGGACTAGCGGGGGGCAAGCGGGAGCAGTTCTTC
abundance: NA
j_gene: TRBJ2-1
v_gene: TRBV7-2
d_gene: TRBD2

CDR3aa: CASSELGQGSSGNTIYF
CDR3nt: TGTGCCAGCAGTGAATTGGGACAGGGAAGCTCTGGAAACACCATATATTTT
abundance: few
j_gene: TRBJ1-3
v_gene: TRBV25-1
d_gene: TRBD1

CDR3aa: CASSQVSWLAGDQETQYF
CDR3nt: TGTGCCAGCAGCCAAGTGTCGTGGCTAGCGGGAGACCAAGAGACCCAGTACTTC
abundance: NA
j_gene: TRBJ2-5
v_gene: TRBV3-1
d_gene: TRBD2

CDR3aa: CASSVASGRSNEQYF
CDR3nt: TGTGCCAGCAGCGTAGCTAGCGGGAGGAGCAATGAGCAGTACTTC
abundance: once
j_gene: TRBJ2-5
v_gene: TRBV9
d_gene: TRBD2

CDR3aa: CVSSYSGRPIAYGFTF
CDR3nt: TGTGTCAGCAGTTACTCGGGCAGGCCTATTGCCTATGGCTTCACCTTC
abundance: NA
j_gene: TRBJ1-2
v_gene: TRBV6-5
d_gene: NA

CDR3aa: CASSLAGSSYEQFF
CDR3nt: TGTGCCAGCAGCTTAGCCGGCAGTTCCTACGAGCAGTTCTTC
abundance: NA
j_gene: TRBJ2-1
v_gene: TRBV7-2
d_gene: NA

CDR3aa: CASQRDRGAKNIQYF
CDR3nt: TGTGCCAGCCAAAGGGACAGGGGAGCCAAAAACATTCAGTACTTC
abundance: few
j_gene: TRBJ2-4
v_gene: TRBV6-1
d_gene: TRBD1

CDR3aa: CASRGAGDNEQFF
CDR3nt: TGCGCCAGCAGGGGGGCAGGGGACAATGAGCAGTTCTTC
abundance: few
j_gene: TRBJ2-1
v_gene: TRBV4-1
d_gene: NA

CDR3aa: CASSLWSGGDQPQHF
CDR3nt: TGTGCCAGCAGTTTATGGTCCGGGGGCGATCAGCCCCAGCATTTT
abundance: few
j_gene: TRBJ1-5
v_gene: TRBV27
d_gene: NA

CDR3aa: CASSLTGRGALGAFF
CDR3nt: TGTGCCAGCAGTTTGACAGGGAGGGGGGCACTGGGAGCTTTCTTT
abundance: few
j_gene: TRBJ1-1
v_gene: TRBV12-3/TRBV12-4
d_gene: TRBD1

CDR3aa: CSAKSLLITEAFF
CDR3nt: TGCAGTGCTAAAAGTCTACTTATCACTGAAGCTTTCTTT
abundance: NA
j_gene: TRBJ1-1
v_gene: TRBV20-1
d_gene: NA

CDR3aa: CASSGNRGSEKLFF
CDR3nt: TGTGCCAGCAGCGGAAACAGGGGGAGTGAAAAACTGTTTTTT
abundance: NA
j_gene: TRBJ1-4
v_gene: TRBV2
d_gene: TRBD1

CDR3aa: CASRRDNEQFF
CDR3nt: TGTGCCAGCAGGCGGGACAATGAGCAGTTCTTC
abundance: few
j_gene: TRBJ2-1
v_gene: TRBV2
d_gene: NA

CDR3aa: CASSRLALLSYEQYF
CDR3nt: TGTGCCAGCAGTCGACTAGCTCTATTATCCTACGAGCAGTACTTC
abundance: few
j_gene: TRBJ2-7
v_gene: TRBV7-2
d_gene: TRBD2

CDR3aa: CSVGGEVGNQPQHF
CDR3nt: TGCAGCGTTGGTGGTGAGGTCGGCAATCAGCCCCAGCATTTT
abundance: NA
j_gene: TRBJ1-5
v_gene: TRBV29-1
d_gene: NA

CDR3aa: CASSQRCGTGHYGYTF
CDR3nt: TGTGCCAGCAGCCAAAGATGCGGGACAGGCCACTATGGCTACACCTTC
abundance: NA
j_gene: TRBJ1-2
v_gene: TRBV4-2
d_gene: TRBD1

CDR3aa: CASSPAWGSNQPQHF
CDR3nt: TGTGCCAGCAGTCCCGCCTGGGGTAGCAATCAGCCCCAGCATTTT
abundance: NA
j_gene: TRBJ1-5
v_gene: TRBV28
d_gene: NA

CDR3aa: CASSEAHSYEQYF
CDR3nt: TGTGCCAGCAGTGAAGCCCACAGCTACGAGCAGTACTTC
abundance: many
j_gene: TRBJ2-7
v_gene: TRBV6-1
d_gene: NA

CDR3aa: CASSPGPDLRDTGELFF
CDR3nt: TGCGCCAGCAGCCCCGGTCCCGACCTGAGGGACACCGGGGAGCTGTTTTTT
abundance: NA
j_gene: TRBJ2-2
v_gene: TRBV4-1
d_gene: NA

CDR3aa: CASSLGVGTGVYEQYF
CDR3nt: TGTGCCAGCAGCTTAGGCGTCGGGACAGGGGTATACGAGCAGTACTTC
abundance: NA
j_gene: TRBJ2-7
v_gene: TRBV13
d_gene: TRBD1

CDR3aa: CATSREPRVSTDTQYF
CDR3nt: TGTGCCACCAGCAGAGAGCCCAGAGTCTCCACAGATACGCAGTATTTT
abundance: NA
j_gene: TRBJ2-3
v_gene: TRBV15
d_gene: NA

CDR3aa: CASSAEQGYGNTIYF
CDR3nt: TGTGCCAGCAGTGCCGAACAGGGGTACGGAAACACCATATATTTT
abundance: NA
j_gene: TRBJ1-3
v_gene: TRBV2
d_gene: TRBD1